These T cell receptor beta chains were read from a single sample in a study of graft-versus-host responses after intestinal transplantation. These receptors have no known antigen. Assay used: immunoSEQ multiplex PCR; TCRdb lists only in-frame clones, some missing. The sample records over 80,000 clones, 91% being singletons. The specimen was unstimulated CD4+ T cells sorted from spleen or lymph node cells, collected before transplant. The receptors originated from a human donor who was the organ donor for an intestinal transplant. CDR3s include the opening cysteine and the closing phenylalanine or tryptophan. Each record gives: D gene, J gene, clone size, V gene, CDR3 DNA, CDR3 protein. A D gene is named only where the DNA matches it firmly. Clone size is stated in some rows and not others, as once, few, many or a class when expanded.

.	TRBJ2-6	.	TRBV9	TGTGCCAGCAGCGTAGCCACCCTGGGCGCTGGGGCCAACGTCCTGACTTTC	CASSVATLGAGANVLTF
TRBD1	TRBJ1-5	.	TRBV25-1	TGTGCCAGCTCGGGACAGGGGGGCTATGGCAATCAGCCCCAGCATTTT	CASSGQGGYGNQPQHF
TRBD1	TRBJ2-7	.	TRBV13	TGTGCCAGCAGCTTGGGACAGTATCTCGGAGAGCAGTACTTC	CASSLGQYLGEQYF
.	TRBJ1-3	.	TRBV19	TGTGCCAGTAGTATAGAGGCGGGGACCTACGCTGGAAACACCATATATTTT	CASSIEAGTYAGNTIYF
.	TRBJ1-2	.	TRBV4-1	TGCGCCAGCAGCCAAGACCCCGTTGGGGGGTATTTGTCCGGCTACACCTTC	CASSQDPVGGYLSGYTF
TRBD1	TRBJ1-2	.	TRBV6-6	TGTGCCAGCACCATGACAGGGATCGTCTATGGCTACACCTTC	CASTMTGIVYGYTF
.	TRBJ1-6	.	TRBV21-1	TGTGCCAGCAGCAACCACAGGAACCATAATTCACCCCTCCACTTT	CASSNHRNHNSPLHF
.	TRBJ2-2	.	TRBV4-3	TGCGCCAGCAGCCAAGTCGGCACCGGGGAGCTGTTTTTT	CASSQVGTGELFF
TRBD2	TRBJ2-3	.	TRBV4-1	TGCGCCAGCAGCCAAGAGGCACTAGCGGGGTCTCCCGGGGATACGCAGTATTTT	CASSQEALAGSPGDTQYF
TRBD1	TRBJ1-6	.	TRBV5-6	TGTGCCAGCAGCCTGGGACAGGTCAATTCACCCCTCCACTTT	CASSLGQVNSPLHF
.	TRBJ2-7	.	TRBV5-4	TGTGCCAGCAGCCCAGAATACTCCTACGAGCAGTACTTC	CASSPEYSYEQYF
.	TRBJ2-1	.	TRBV4-1	TGCGCCAGCAGCCAGCCAGGGGCAGCCACCTACAATGAGCAGTTCTTC	CASSQPGAATYNEQFF
TRBD1	TRBJ1-2	.	TRBV2	TGTGCCAGCAAGGGACAGGGATACACCTTC	CASKGQGYTF
.	TRBJ2-7	once	TRBV6-1	TGTGCCAGCAGTGAAGTTAGACACAACTACGAGCAGTACTTC	CASSEVRHNYEQYF
TRBD1	TRBJ1-5	.	TRBV4-1	TGCGCCAGCAGCCAAGACGGCAGGGGGCTCCAGCCCCAGCATTTT	CASSQDGRGLQPQHF
.	TRBJ1-6	.	TRBV10-3	TGTGCCATCTCCGGGAACGGCGCCTATAATTCACCCCTCCACTTT	CAISGNGAYNSPLHF
.	TRBJ1-2	few	TRBV19	TGTGCCAGTAGTTCCCCGGAGGGCTTCTATGGCTACACCTTC	CASSSPEGFYGYTF
.	TRBJ2-1	.	TRBV28	TGTGCCAGCAGACTGGGGCTGAGCAGCTCCTACAATGAGCAGTTCTTC	CASRLGLSSSYNEQFF
.	TRBJ1-1	.	TRBV19	TGTGCCAGTAGCCTCCGGGGGGGTGAAGCTTTCTTT	CASSLRGGEAFF
TRBD1	TRBJ2-5	once	TRBV7-9	TGTGCCAGCAGCTTCCGGGACAGGGAGACCCAGTACTTC	CASSFRDRETQYF
.	TRBJ1-1	.	TRBV18	TGTGCCAGCTCACCGCAGGGAGGCACTGAAGCTTTCTTT	CASSPQGGTEAFF
TRBD2	TRBJ2-7	.	TRBV5-6	TGTGCCAGCAGCCCGGGGGGCGGGGGGCGAACCTACGAGCAGTACTTC	CASSPGGGGRTYEQYF
.	TRBJ1-6	once	TRBV29-1	TGCAGCGTTGAAGCCCCGGGCCGCGGGTCCCTCCACTTT	CSVEAPGRGSLHF
TRBD1	TRBJ2-7	.	TRBV19	TGTGCCAGTAGTATCCGGACAGGGTCCTCTTACGAGCAGTACTTC	CASSIRTGSSYEQYF
.	TRBJ2-2	.	TRBV11-3	TGTGCCAGCAGCCCAACTCGGACAAACGGGGAGCTGTTTTTT	CASSPTRTNGELFF
.	TRBJ1-4	.	TRBV7-2	TGTGCCAGCAGCTTAGATCGACACCTAGCCGAAAAACTGTTTTTT	CASSLDRHLAEKLFF
TRBD2	TRBJ2-3	.	TRBV6-1	TGTGCCAGCAGTGAACGGGGGGGTGCCGATACGCAGTATTTT	CASSERGGADTQYF
.	TRBJ2-3	.	TRBV9	TGTGCCAGCAGCGCCAGACTTTCTAGCACAGATACGCAGTATTTT	CASSARLSSTDTQYF
.	TRBJ1-2	.	TRBV5-5	TGTGCCAGCAGCTTGGCCGCTAGGGGTTTGGGCGGCTACACCTTC	CASSLAARGLGGYTF
.	TRBJ2-1	.	TRBV11-3	TGTGCCAGCAGCTTGGAGCAGAGTGAGCAGTTCTTC	CASSLEQSEQFF
TRBD2	TRBJ2-7	.	TRBV2	TGTGCCGGAACTAGCGGGGGCCTCGACGAGCAGTACTTC	CAGTSGGLDEQYF
TRBD1	TRBJ2-7	.	TRBV19	TGTGCCAGTAGTATAGCCCGGGGACAGGCCCTAACCTACGAGCAGTACTTC	CASSIARGQALTYEQYF
.	TRBJ1-1	.	TRBV14	TGTGCCAGCAGCCCCCAGGGCTACACTGAAGCTTTCTTT	CASSPQGYTEAFF
.	TRBJ2-2	.	TRBV7-9	TGTGCCAGCAGCCCCTCGCGGCTACACACCGGGGAGCTGTTTTTT	CASSPSRLHTGELFF
TRBD1	TRBJ2-4	.	TRBV11-2	TGTGCCAGCAGCTTAGACAGGGGGCACATTCAGTACTTC	CASSLDRGHIQYF
TRBD2	TRBJ2-7	once	TRBV5-1	TGCGCCAGCAGCTTGTTCACCGGGACTAGGGTGTACGAGCAGTACTTC	CASSLFTGTRVYEQYF
.	TRBJ1-5	few	TRBV6-6	TGTGCCAGCAGGGCGGGAGATCAGCCCCAGCATTTT	CASRAGDQPQHF
.	TRBJ1-5	.	TRBV2	TGTGCCAGCAAGAGTGAGAAGTTGGGCAATCAGCCCCAGCATTTT	CASKSEKLGNQPQHF
TRBD1	TRBJ1-2	.	TRBV6-1	TGTGCCAGCATTGATACCGGGACAGCTGGTTCTAACTATGGCTACACCTTC	CASIDTGTAGSNYGYTF
.	TRBJ1-2	.	TRBV2	TGTGCCAGCAGTGAATCCACTTATGGCTACACCTTC	CASSESTYGYTF
.	TRBJ2-3	.	TRBV7-2	TGTGCCAGCAGCTTAGCGGGGGCCTCCACAGATACGCAGTATTTT	CASSLAGASTDTQYF
.	TRBJ1-4	once	TRBV4-1	TGCGCCAGCAGCCAAGGCGGCGGGGGCCCAACTAATGAAAAACTGTTTTTT	CASSQGGGGPTNEKLFF
.	TRBJ1-4	few	TRBV5-1	TGCGCCAGCAGTCTGCGCACAGGGAGTAATGAAAAACTGTTTTTT	CASSLRTGSNEKLFF
.	TRBJ1-3	.	TRBV5-8	TGTGCCAGCAGCTGGGTCGGCACCGGGTTACGAACTGGAAACACCATATATTTT	CASSWVGTGLRTGNTIYF
.	TRBJ1-1	.	TRBV7-3	TGTGCCAGCAGCCCCGGAGGAGGGATGAACACTGAAGCTTTCTTT	CASSPGGGMNTEAFF
TRBD2	TRBJ2-1	.	TRBV4-2	TGTGCCAGCAGCCAAGAGGGACGGGGGGACTACAATGAGCAGTTCTTC	CASSQEGRGDYNEQFF
.	TRBJ1-3	few	TRBV5-1	TGCGCCAGCAGGACTGGACACCCCCAAGGGAGAAACACCATATATTTT	CASRTGHPQGRNTIYF
TRBD1	TRBJ1-5	.	TRBV10-3	TGTGCCATCAGCCCGGGACAGGGCAATCAGCCCCAGCATTTT	CAISPGQGNQPQHF
.	TRBJ2-2	.	TRBV18	TGTGCCAGCTCACCACCCTCGCTGGCGGAGCTGTTTTTT	CASSPPSLAELFF
.	TRBJ2-1	.	TRBV7-7	TGTGCCAGCAGCTTAGATACAAGGACAGTCCAAGTCTTC	CASSLDTRTVQVF
.	TRBJ2-3	.	TRBV7-2	TGTGCCAGCAGAAAAGGCACAGGGCAGCCCCATACGCAGTATTTT	CASRKGTGQPHTQYF